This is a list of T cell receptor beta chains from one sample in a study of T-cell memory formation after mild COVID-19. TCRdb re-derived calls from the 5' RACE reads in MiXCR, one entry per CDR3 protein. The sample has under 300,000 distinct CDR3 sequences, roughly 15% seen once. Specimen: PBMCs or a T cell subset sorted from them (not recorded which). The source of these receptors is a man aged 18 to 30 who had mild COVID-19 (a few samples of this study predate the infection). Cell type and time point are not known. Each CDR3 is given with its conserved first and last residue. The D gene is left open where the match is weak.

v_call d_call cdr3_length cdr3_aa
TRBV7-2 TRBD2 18 CASSLVQRGGLGTGELFF
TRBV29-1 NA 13 CSVAKGVNTEAFF
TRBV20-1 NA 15 CSAQQGGANTGELFF
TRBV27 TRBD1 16 CASSRGTGGERGEQYF
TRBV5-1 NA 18 CASSLGSRGALNTDTQYF
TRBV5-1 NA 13 CASSLVGGYEQYF
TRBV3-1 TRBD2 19 CASSSIGGNAYVFTDTQYF
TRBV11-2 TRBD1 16 CASSLGSLQGGEKLFF
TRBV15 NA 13 CATSRQGNQPQHF
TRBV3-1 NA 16 CASSGRSSGPSYEQYF
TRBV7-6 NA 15 CASSLGREPYNEQFF
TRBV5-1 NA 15 CASSLIGGSYNEQFF
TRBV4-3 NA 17 CASSQGLEGVSIYGYTF
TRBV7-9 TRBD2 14 CASSFLPGGDTQYF
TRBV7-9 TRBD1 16 CASSLGSAGGHYGYTF
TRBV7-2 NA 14 CASSQPPGRHTQYF
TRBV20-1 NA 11 CSAKEPGKQFF
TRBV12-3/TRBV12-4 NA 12 CASSLEPYEQYF
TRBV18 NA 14 CASSPVNMDEKLFF
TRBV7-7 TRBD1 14 CASSHDRVRETQYF
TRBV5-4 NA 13 CASSSDTGYGYTF
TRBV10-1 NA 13 CASSESLGVEQYF
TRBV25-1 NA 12 CASSEYFGEAFF
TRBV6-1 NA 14 CASRDGGISYEQYF
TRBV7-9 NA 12 CASGLLGDTIYF
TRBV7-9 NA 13 CASSVRVGDTIYF
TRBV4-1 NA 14 CASSSSGGEDGYTF
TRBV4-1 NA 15 CASSQVAGENTEAFF
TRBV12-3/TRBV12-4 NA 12 CASSLTRQPQHF
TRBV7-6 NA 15 CASSLAVGRFPEAFF
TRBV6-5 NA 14 CASSRGRNAYEQFF
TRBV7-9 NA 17 CASSLLLKDGYNSPLHF
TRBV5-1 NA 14 CASSQTWEPYGYTF
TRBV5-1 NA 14 CASSQATIQETQYF
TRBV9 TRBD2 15 CASSVRGGTTDTQYF
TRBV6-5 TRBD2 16 CASSPRLAERLETQYF
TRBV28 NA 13 CASSPGDKETQYF
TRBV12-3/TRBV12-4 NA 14 CASSSRTGVQPQHF
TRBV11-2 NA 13 CASSARVGETQYF
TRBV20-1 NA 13 CSASLDSRNEQFF
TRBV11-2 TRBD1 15 CASSRNRGQQDTQYF
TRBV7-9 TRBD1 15 CASSLLQGAYNEQFF
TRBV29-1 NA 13 CSVRDSSYNEQFF
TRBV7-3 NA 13 CASSFAQTETQYF
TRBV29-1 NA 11 CSVEDLYEQYF
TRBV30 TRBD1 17 CAWSRGTGGYSNQPQHF
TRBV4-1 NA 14 CASSPPGRDVPQHF
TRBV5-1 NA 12 CASHEVGNEQFF
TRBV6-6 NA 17 CASSYPPGRVAKNIQYF
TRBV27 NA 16 CASSRKPDRLNTEAFF
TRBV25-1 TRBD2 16 CASSDGLAPIFDTQYF
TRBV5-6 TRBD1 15 CASSPGTGTDEKLFF
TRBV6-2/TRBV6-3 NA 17 CASRLKFRTRANYGYTF